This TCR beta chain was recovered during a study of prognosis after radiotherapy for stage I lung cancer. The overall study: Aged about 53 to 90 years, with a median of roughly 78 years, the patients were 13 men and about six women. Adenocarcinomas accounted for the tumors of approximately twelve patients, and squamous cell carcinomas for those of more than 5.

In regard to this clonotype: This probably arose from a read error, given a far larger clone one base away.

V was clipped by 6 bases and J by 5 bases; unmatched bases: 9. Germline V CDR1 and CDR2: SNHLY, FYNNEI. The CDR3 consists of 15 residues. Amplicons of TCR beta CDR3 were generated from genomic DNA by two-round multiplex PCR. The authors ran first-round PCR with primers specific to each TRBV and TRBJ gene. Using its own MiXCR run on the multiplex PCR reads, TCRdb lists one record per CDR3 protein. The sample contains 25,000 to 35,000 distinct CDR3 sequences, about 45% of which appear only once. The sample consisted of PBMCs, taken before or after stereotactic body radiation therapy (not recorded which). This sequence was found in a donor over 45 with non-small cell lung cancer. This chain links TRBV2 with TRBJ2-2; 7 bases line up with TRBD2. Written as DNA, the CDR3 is TGTGCCAGCAGCGCTATGTCACTAGCGACCGGGGAGCTGTTTTTT. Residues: CASSAMSLATGELFF.